A single sample gave rise to the 5 T cell receptor beta chains below, sequenced in a study of graft-versus-host responses after intestinal transplantation. Antigen specificity for these receptors is unknown. Sequencing used immunoSEQ multiplex PCR; TCRdb keeps in-frame clones, though not all of them. Among approximately 82,000 clones, 85% to 95% were seen once, and the ten largest hold 1.1%. The sample was unstimulated CD8+ T cells sorted from spleen or lymph node cells, taken before transplant. These receptors all come from a human donor who was the organ donor for an intestinal transplant.

This clone showed up just once. V and J are TRBV7-3 and TRBJ2-1; unclear D gene. CDR3 size: 14 residues. The V end lost 2 bases, the J end lost 5 bases, and 10 bases lay between the germline ends. Germline CDR1 and CDR2: SGHTA and FQGTGA. The CDR3 loop is CASSLGPSHNEQFF. The CDR3 coding sequence is TGTGCCAGCAGCTTAGGGCCCTCTCACAATGAGCAGTTCTTC.

This clone was counted once. J is TRBJ1-2 and V is TRBV7-2, with 7 bases identical to TRBD1. From germline, CDR1 is SGHTA and CDR2 FQGNSA. J was trimmed by 10 bases and V by 5 bases; bases with no gene match: 10. The CDR3 extends over 13 amino acids. DNA for the CDR3: TGTGCCAGCAGCCGTCGCGGACAGGTCGACTACACCTTC. This encodes CASSRRGQVDYTF.

The chain has TRBV6-5 and TRBJ2-7; no definite D call. Trimming left V 2 bases short and J 5 bases short, with 13 bases between. Per germline, CDR1 MNHEY and CDR2 SVGAGI. The CDR3 spans 14 residues. CDR3 amino acids: CASSYGVAAHEQYF. The CDR3 DNA sequence: TGTGCCAGCAGTTACGGCGTGGCGGCCCACGAGCAGTACTTC.

The chain recombines TRBV5-1 with TRBJ1-1; D is unresolved. V dropped 0 bases and J dropped 0 bases, with 18 bases sitting between them. This CDR3 has 18 residues. Germline V gives CDR1 SGHRS, CDR2 YFSETQ. CDR3 coding DNA: TGCGCCAGCAGCTTGGCCCGGAACGGGGTGGGTATGAACACTGAAGCTTTCTTT. This gives the protein CASSLARNGVGMNTEAFF.

The chain is built from TRBV5-4 and TRBJ1-2, with 7 bases identical to TRBD1. Germline CDR1 SGHNT, CDR2 YYREEE (reference sequence). The CDR3 runs 14 residues. The J segment lost 1 base and the V segment lost 3 bases, leaving 3 bases of the junction unmatched. The CDR3 sequence: CASSSGTDNYGYTF. In DNA, the CDR3 is TGTGCCAGCAGCTCCGGGACAGATAACTATGGCTACACCTTC.